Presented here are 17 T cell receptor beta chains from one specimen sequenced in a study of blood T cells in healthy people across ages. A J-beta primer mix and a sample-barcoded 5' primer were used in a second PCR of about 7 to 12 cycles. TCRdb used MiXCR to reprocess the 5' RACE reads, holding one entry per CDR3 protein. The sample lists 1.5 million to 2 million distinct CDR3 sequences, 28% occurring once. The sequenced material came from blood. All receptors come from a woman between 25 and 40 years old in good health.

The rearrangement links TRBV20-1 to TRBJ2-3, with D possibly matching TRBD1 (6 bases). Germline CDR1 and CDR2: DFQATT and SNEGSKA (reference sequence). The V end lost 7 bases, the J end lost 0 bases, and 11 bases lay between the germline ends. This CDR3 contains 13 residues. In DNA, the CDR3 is TGCAGTGGTGGGGACACTAGCACAGATACGCAGTATTTT. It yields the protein CSGGDTSTDTQYF.

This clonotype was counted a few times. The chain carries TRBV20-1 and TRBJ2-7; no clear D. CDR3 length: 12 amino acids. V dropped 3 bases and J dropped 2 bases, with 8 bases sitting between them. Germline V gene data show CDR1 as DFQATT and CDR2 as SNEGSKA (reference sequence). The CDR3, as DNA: TGCAGTGCTAGGATCCAGCCCTACGAGCAGTACTTC. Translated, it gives CSARIQPYEQYF.

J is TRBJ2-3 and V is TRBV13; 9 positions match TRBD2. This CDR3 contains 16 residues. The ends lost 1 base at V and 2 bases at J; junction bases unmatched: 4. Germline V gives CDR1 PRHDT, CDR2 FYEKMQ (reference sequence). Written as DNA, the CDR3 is TGTGCCAGCAGCTTAGAAGCGGGGGGTGTCACAGATACGCAGTATTTT. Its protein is CASSLEAGGVTDTQYF.

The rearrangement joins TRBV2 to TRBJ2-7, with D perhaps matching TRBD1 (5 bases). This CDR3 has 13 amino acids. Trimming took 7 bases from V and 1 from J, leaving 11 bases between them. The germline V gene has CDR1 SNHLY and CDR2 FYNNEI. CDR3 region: CASKGIGSYEQYF. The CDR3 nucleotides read TGTGCCAGCAAGGGGATAGGTTCCTACGAGCAGTACTTC.

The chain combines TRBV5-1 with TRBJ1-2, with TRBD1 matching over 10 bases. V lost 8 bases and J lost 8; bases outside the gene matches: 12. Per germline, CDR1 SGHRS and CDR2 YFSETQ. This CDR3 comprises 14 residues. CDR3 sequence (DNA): TGCGCCAGTAAGACCGGGACAGGGGCATCAGGCTACACCTTC. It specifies CASKTGTGASGYTF.

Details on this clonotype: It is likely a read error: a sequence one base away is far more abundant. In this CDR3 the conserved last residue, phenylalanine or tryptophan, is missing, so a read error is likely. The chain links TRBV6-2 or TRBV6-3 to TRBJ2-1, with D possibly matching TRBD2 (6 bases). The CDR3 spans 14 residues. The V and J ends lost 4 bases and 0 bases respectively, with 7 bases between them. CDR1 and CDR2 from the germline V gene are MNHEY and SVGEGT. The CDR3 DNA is TGTGCCAGCAGTTTCGGGGGCTCCTACAATGAGCAGTTCGTC. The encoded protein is CASSFGGSYNEQFV.

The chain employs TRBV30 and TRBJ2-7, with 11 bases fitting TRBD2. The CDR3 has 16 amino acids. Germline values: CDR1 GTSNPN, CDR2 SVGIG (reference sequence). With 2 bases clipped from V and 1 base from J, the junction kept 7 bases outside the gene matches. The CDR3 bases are TGTGCCTGGAGTCTACCCAGGACTAGCGGGTCCTACGAGCAGTACTTC. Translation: CAWSLPRTSGSYEQYF.

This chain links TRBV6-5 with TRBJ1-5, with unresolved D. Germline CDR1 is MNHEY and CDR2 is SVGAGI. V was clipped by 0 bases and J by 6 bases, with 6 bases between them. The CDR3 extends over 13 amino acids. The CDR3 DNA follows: TGTGCCAGCAGTTACTCGACCGGTCAGCCCCAGCATTTT. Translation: CASSYSTGQPQHF.

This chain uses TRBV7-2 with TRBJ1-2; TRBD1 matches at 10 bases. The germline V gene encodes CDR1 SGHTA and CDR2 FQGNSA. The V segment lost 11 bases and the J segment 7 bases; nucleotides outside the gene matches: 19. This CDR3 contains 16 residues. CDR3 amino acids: CASQKRQGALQGGYTF. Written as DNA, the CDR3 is TGTGCCTCCCAGAAGAGACAGGGGGCTCTGCAGGGTGGCTACACCTTC.

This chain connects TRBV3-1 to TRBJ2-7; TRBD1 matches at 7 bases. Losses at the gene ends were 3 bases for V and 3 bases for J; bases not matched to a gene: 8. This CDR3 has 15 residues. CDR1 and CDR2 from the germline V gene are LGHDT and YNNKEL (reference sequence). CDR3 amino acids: CASSHARDSHYEQYF. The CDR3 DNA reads TGTGCCAGCAGCCACGCCCGGGACAGCCACTACGAGCAGTACTTC.

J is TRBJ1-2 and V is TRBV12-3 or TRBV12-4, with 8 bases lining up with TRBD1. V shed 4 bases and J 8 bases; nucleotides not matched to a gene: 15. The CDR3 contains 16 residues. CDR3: CASSSAFRGRIVGYTF. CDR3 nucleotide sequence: TGTGCCAGCAGTTCCGCATTCAGGGGGCGCATTGTAGGCTACACCTTC.

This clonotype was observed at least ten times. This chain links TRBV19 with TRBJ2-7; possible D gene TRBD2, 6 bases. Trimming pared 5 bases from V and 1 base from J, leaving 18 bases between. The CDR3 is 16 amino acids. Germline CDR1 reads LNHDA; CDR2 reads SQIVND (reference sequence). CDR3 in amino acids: CASSFYLAGSSYEQYF. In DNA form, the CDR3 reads TGTGCCAGTAGTTTCTATCTAGCCGGGAGTTCCTACGAGCAGTACTTC.

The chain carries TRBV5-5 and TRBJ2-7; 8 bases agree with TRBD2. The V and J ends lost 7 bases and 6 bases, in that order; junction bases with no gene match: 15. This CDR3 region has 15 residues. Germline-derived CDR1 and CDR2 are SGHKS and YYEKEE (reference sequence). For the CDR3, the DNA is TGTGCCAGCGGCCGTATAGTACCGGGAGGGCTCGAGCAGTACTTC. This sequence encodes CASGRIVPGGLEQYF.

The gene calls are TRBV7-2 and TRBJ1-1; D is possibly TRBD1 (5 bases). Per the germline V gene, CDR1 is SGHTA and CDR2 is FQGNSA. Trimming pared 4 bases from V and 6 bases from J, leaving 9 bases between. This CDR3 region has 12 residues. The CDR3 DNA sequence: TGTGCCAGCAGCTCTAGACAGTCTGAAGCTTTCTTT. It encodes CASSSRQSEAFF.

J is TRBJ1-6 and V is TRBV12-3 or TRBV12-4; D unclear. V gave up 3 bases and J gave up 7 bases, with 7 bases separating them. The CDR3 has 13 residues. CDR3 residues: CASSFSINSPLHF. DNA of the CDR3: TGTGCCAGCAGTTTTTCTATAAATTCACCCCTCCACTTT.

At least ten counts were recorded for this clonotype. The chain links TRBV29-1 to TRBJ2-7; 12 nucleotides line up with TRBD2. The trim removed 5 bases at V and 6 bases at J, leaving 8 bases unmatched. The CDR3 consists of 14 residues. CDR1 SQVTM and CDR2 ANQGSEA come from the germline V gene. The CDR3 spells CSVRGLAGSREQYF. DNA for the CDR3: TGCAGCGTTCGAGGACTAGCGGGATCTCGCGAGCAGTACTTC.

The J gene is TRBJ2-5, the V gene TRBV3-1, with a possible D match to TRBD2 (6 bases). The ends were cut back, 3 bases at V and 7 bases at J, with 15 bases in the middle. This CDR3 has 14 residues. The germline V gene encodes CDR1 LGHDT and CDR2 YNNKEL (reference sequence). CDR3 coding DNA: TGTGCCAGCAGCCAGGACTACCGGGGCGGGACCCAGTACTTC. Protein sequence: CASSQDYRGGTQYF.